The 2 T cell receptor beta chains below all came from one sample that was sequenced in a study of T-cell memory formation after mild COVID-19. TCRdb used MiXCR to reprocess the 5' RACE reads, holding one entry per CDR3 protein. Here the sample spans fewer than 550,000 distinct CDR3 sequences, roughly 20% being singletons. Sequenced sample: PBMCs or a T cell subset sorted from them (not recorded which). These receptors came from an adult woman who had mild COVID-19 (a few samples of this study predate the infection). Cell type and time point are not known.

This clonotype came up many times. The chain has TRBV20-1 and TRBJ2-6, with a possible D match to TRBD1 (6 bases). V was trimmed by 5 bases and J by 0 bases, leaving 20 bases between them. The CDR3 spans 18 residues. CDR1 and CDR2 (germline): DFQATT, SNEGSKA (reference sequence). In nucleotides, the CDR3 is TGCAGTGCTCAGAGCCGTAGAGGACAGCTCTCTGGGGCCAACGTCCTGACTTTC. This gives the protein CSAQSRRGQLSGANVLTF.

This clonotype has a handful of counts. The gene calls are TRBV29-1 and TRBJ2-2; 9 nucleotides line up with TRBD1. Trimming removed 2 bases from V and 6 bases from J; junction bases left unmatched: 7. The CDR3 has 15 amino acids. Germline CDR1 is SQVTM and CDR2 is ANQGSEA. The CDR3 DNA sequence: TGCAGCGTTGAACCTCGGGACAGGGCTGCCGGGGAGCTGTTTTTT. Translation: CSVEPRDRAAGELFF.